Sequencing of this TCR beta chain was carried out in a study of control samples from healthy donors and cancer patients. Libraries were prepared by immunoSEQ multiplex PCR; TCRdb keeps only in-frame clonotypes and omits some of them. The sample records 90,000 to 100,000 clones, roughly three quarters being singletons. The V gene's germline CDR1 is SGHRS and CDR2 YFSETQ. This CDR3 has 15 amino acids. Trimming cost V 1 base and J 3 bases, with 14 bases left between them. This clone has only a few counts. The sequencing sample was made of blood. The chain couples TRBV5-1 to TRBJ2-7; D is tentatively TRBD1 or TRBD2 (5 bases each). The clonotype was recovered from a woman in her twenties or thirties in good health. CDR3 in DNA: TGCGCCAGCAGCTTGATAGTGGGGGTAAACTACGAGCAGTACTTC. This sequence encodes CASSLIVGVNYEQYF.